A single sample gave rise to the 27 T cell receptor beta chains below, sequenced in a study of blood T cell repertoires in COVID-19. Only in-frame clones appear in the TCRdb table, and some are missing; sequencing was by immunoSEQ multiplex PCR. The data show tens of thousands of clones, around four fifths seen once. Sequencing was carried out using peripheral blood. The origin of the receptors is a woman of 80 years or more with active or convalescent COVID-19.

This rearrangement joins TRBV9 to TRBJ2-1; D is perhaps TRBD2 (6 bases). V lost 0 bases and J lost 0, with 10 bases in between. Germline loops: CDR1 SGDLS, CDR2 YYNGEE. The CDR3 is 16 residues long. The CDR3 sequence: CASSVAGDSSYNEQFF. CDR3 nucleotides: TGTGCCAGCAGCGTAGCGGGAGACAGCTCCTACAATGAGCAGTTCTTC.

The chain carries TRBV11-2 and TRBJ2-7, with D tentatively TRBD1 (6 bases). The CDR3 length is 15 residues. Germline V gene lookup returns CDR1 SGHAT and CDR2 FQNNGV. Trimming left V 5 bases short and J 0 bases short, with 14 bases between. CDR3 amino acids: CASSLTGIPSYEQYF. The CDR3 nucleotides read TGTGCCAGCAGCCTAACAGGGATCCCCTCCTACGAGCAGTACTTC.

The CDR3 DNA follows: TGTGCCAGCAGCTTGGTCGGAACAGGTGAAGCTTTCTTT. Encoded protein: CASSLVGTGEAFF. This rearrangement joins TRBV5-4 to TRBJ1-1; maybe TRBD1 (5 bases). The CDR3 extends over 13 amino acids. Germline CDR1 and CDR2: SGHNT and YYREEE (reference sequence). Trimming took 0 bases from V and 7 from J, leaving 10 bases between them.

J is TRBJ1-2 and V is TRBV21-1; the table's D gene call, TRBD1, was not cross checked with the DNA. TRBV21-1 is designated a pseudogene. The CDR3 totals 13 residues. CDR3 in DNA: TGTGCCAGCAGCAACGACAGGGTCTATGGCTACACCTTC. This sequence encodes CASSNDRVYGYTF.

The V gene is TRBV5-4, the J gene TRBJ1-2, with D possibly being TRBD1 (6 bases). Between the trimmed V and J ends, which lost 3 bases and 1 base, there was a span of 13 bases. CDR1 and CDR2 from the germline V gene are SGHNT and YYREEE (reference sequence). The CDR3 totals 15 residues. The CDR3 sequence is CASSYDRNINYGYTF. The CDR3 nucleotides are TGTGCCAGCAGCTACGACAGGAACATTAACTATGGCTACACCTTC.

V and J are TRBV29-1 and TRBJ1-1; 7 nucleotides match TRBD1. CDR1 is SQVTM, CDR2 ANQGSEA, per germline. CDR3 length equals 12 residues. The ends lost 2 bases at V and 5 bases at J; junction bases unmatched: 2. CDR3 in amino acids: CSVEPTGTEAFF. The CDR3 DNA is TGCAGCGTTGAACCGACAGGGACTGAAGCTTTCTTT.

The table lists this clone with a count of one. V and J are TRBV3-1 (or the pseudogene TRBV3-2) and TRBJ1-3, with 9 positions matching TRBD1. The V gene end was trimmed by 4 bases and the J gene end by 4 bases; junction bases not matched to a gene: 11. This CDR3 is built from 17 residues. CDR1 is LGHDT, CDR2 YNNKEL, per germline (reference sequence). CDR3 coding DNA: TGTGCCAGCAGCCCATTCCGGGACAGGGCGTCGGGAAACACCATATATTTT. Translating gives CASSPFRDRASGNTIYF.

V gene TRBV6-5 combines with J gene TRBJ2-5; a possible D gene is TRBD2 (5 bases). The V gene's germline CDR1 is MNHEY and CDR2 SVGAGI. V lost 10 bases to trimming and J lost 5 bases, with 17 bases between them. The CDR3 covers 13 residues. CDR3 nucleotides: TGTGCCAATTCTCCCGGGGTACGGGAGACCCAGTACTTC. This encodes CANSPGVRETQYF.

The CDR3 protein is CASSLTGMNTEAFF. The CDR3 DNA reads as TGTGCCAGCAGCTTGACAGGGATGAACACTGAAGCTTTCTTT. The chain recombines TRBV7-9 with TRBJ1-1; 7 bases are a match to TRBD1. J gave up 0 bases and V 3 bases, and 1 base lay outside the gene matches. The CDR3 runs 14 residues. Germline V CDR1 and CDR2: SEHNR, FQNEAQ (reference sequence). The full variable domain, rest sourced from reference TRBV7-9 and TRBJ1-1, is DTGVSQNPRHKITKRGQNVTFRCDPISEHNRLYWYRQTLGQGPEFLTYFQNEAQLEKSRLLSDRFSAERPKGSFSTLEIQRTEQGDSAMYLCASSLTGMNTEAFFGQGTRLTVV.

This chain links TRBV30 with TRBJ1-6; TRBD1 might be the D (6 bases). Trimming took off 0 bases at V and 10 bases at J, with 13 bases between the two ends. The CDR3 spans 14 residues. Germline CDR1 reads GTSNPN; CDR2 reads SVGIG (reference sequence). The CDR3 DNA sequence: TGTGCCTGGAGTGTATCTGGGCAGGGGTCACCCCTCCACTTT. It is translated as CAWSVSGQGSPLHF.

The V call is TRBV28, the J call TRBJ2-7; 8 bases are a match to TRBD1. The CDR3 is 14 amino acids. The V gene's germline CDR1 is MDHEN and CDR2 SYDVKM. Trimming at V came to 5 bases and at J to 3 bases, leaving 6 bases not matched to a gene. As DNA, the CDR3 is TGTGCCAGCAGTGCCCGACAGGGGCTCTACGAGCAGTACTTC. Translated, it gives CASSARQGLYEQYF. The full variable domain, completed using reference TRBV28 and TRBJ2-7, is DVKVTQSSRYLVKRTGEKVFLECVQDMDHENMFWYRQDPGLGLRLIYFSYDVKMKEKGDIPEGYSVSREKKERFSLILESASTNQTSMYLCASSARQGLYEQYFGPGTRLTVT.

For the CDR3, the DNA is TGTGCCAGCAGCTTGGTCGGTTCTGGAAACACCATATATTTT. As protein: CASSLVGSGNTIYF. This chain links TRBV5-5 with TRBJ1-3; no reliable D call. CDR3 length: 14 amino acids. The germline gives CDR1 SGHKS, CDR2 YYEKEE (reference sequence). The germline V and J ends were trimmed by 0 bases and 1 base, with 5 bases remaining between them.

This clone was seen once. This chain links TRBV5-1 with TRBJ2-1; 7 nucleotides agree with TRBD2. The CDR3 extends over 14 amino acids. The junction had 10 bases not matched to a gene; V was cut back by 0 bases and J by 13 bases. Germline CDR1 reads SGHRS; CDR2 reads YFSETQ. The CDR3 nucleotides are TGCGCCAGCAGCTTGGCCGCGAGCGGGGAGAATCAGTTCTTC. Residues: CASSLAASGENQFF.

The rearrangement joins TRBV13 to TRBJ1-2; a weak D match, TRBD1 (6 bases). The CDR3 totals 14 residues. Germline CDR1 reads PRHDT; CDR2 reads FYEKMQ (reference sequence). V was clipped by 5 bases and J by 4 bases, with 14 bases between them. DNA of the CDR3: TGTGCCAGCAGCGAAAGAGGGGGTGTCTATGGCTACACCTTC. It is translated as CASSERGGVYGYTF.

The chain carries TRBV4-1 and TRBJ1-1; 7 positions match TRBD1. The CDR3 is made up of 17 amino acids. CDR1 and CDR2 (germline): MGHRA, YSYEKL. Trimming cost V 6 bases and J 1 base; bases outside gene matches: 14. Here the CDR3 reads CASRIRLSDRTNTEAFF. CDR3 nucleotide sequence: TGCGCCAGCAGAATTAGATTATCGGACAGGACGAACACTGAAGCTTTCTTT.

The chain joins TRBV11-3 to TRBJ2-6, with D possibly matching TRBD1 (7 bases). Germline CDR1 is SGHNT and CDR2 is YENEEA. The CDR3 consists of 17 residues. V dropped 5 bases and J dropped 2 bases, with 16 bases sitting between them. This CDR3 is CASSPRQGGPGANVLTF. CDR3 in DNA: TGTGCCAGCAGCCCGCGACAGGGAGGCCCTGGGGCCAACGTCCTGACTTTC.

The chain uses TRBV5-4 and TRBJ2-3; 11 bases line up with TRBD2. The V segment lost 0 bases and the J segment 3 bases; nucleotides outside the gene matches: 6. This CDR3 is 17 amino acids long. Germline V lookup: CDR1 SGHNT, CDR2 YYREEE (reference sequence). CDR3 DNA sequence: TGTGCCAGCAGCTTGGCTAGTAGCGGGAGGGGGACAGATACGCAGTATTTT. It specifies CASSLASSGRGTDTQYF.

The V call is TRBV3-1 (or the pseudogene TRBV3-2), the J call TRBJ2-1; TRBD1 agrees at 7 bases. The CDR3 spans 16 residues. CDR1 LGHDT and CDR2 YNNKEL come from the germline V gene (reference sequence). Losses at the gene ends were 1 base for V and 7 bases for J; bases not matched to a gene: 10. The CDR3 DNA follows: TGTGCCAGCAGCCAAGGGCTCGTCCAGGGGGTGAATGAGCAGTTCTTC. This encodes CASSQGLVQGVNEQFF.

The chain carries TRBV10-3 and TRBJ2-1; perhaps TRBD2 as D (5 bases). This CDR3 has 14 amino acids. With 8 bases removed from V and 0 bases from J, the gap between germline ends came to 11 bases. CDR1 and CDR2 (germline): ENHRY, SYGVKD. The DNA of the CDR3 is TGTGCCATCTCGGACGGGATCTCCTACAATGAGCAGTTCTTC. Translated, it gives CAISDGISYNEQFF.

CDR3 sequence (DNA): TGCGCCAGCAGCTTGGAAGGCAGGGGTTATGGCTACACCTTC. It yields the protein CASSLEGRGYGYTF. The rearrangement links TRBV5-1 to TRBJ1-2, with a weak D call TRBD1 (6 bases). V lost 0 bases to trimming and J lost 5 bases, with 11 bases between them. The CDR3 consists of 14 residues. Germline V gene data show CDR1 as SGHRS and CDR2 as YFSETQ.

This chain links TRBV5-6 with TRBJ1-2, with 8 bases lining up with TRBD1. V trimming: 4 bases; J trimming: 5 bases; junction bases outside the gene matches: 7. CDR3 length: 14 amino acids. Germline V gene sequence: CDR1 SGHDT, CDR2 YYEEEE. The CDR3 DNA reads TGTGCCAGCAGCCCAGGGGGCAGAAGGTATGGCTACACCTTC. Its translation: CASSPGGRRYGYTF.

The chain recombines TRBV23-1 with TRBJ1-1; no clear D. TRBV23-1 is identified as an open reading frame with a role that is uncertain. The V end was cut by 8 bases, the J end by 1 base, with 17 bases between. The CDR3 has 15 amino acids. CDR3 DNA: TGCGCCAGCGATGAGGGTCGCCAGAGGAACACTGAAGCTTTCTTT. Amino acids: CASDEGRQRNTEAFF.

The gene calls are TRBV4-1 and TRBJ2-1, with 10 nucleotides matching TRBD2. V was clipped by 0 bases and J by 6 bases; unmatched bases: 8. Germline CDR1 and CDR2: MGHRA and YSYEKL. The CDR3 is 17 amino acids. CDR3 sequence: CASSQDPASGSFNEQFF. The CDR3 region has the DNA TGCGCCAGCAGCCAAGATCCGGCTAGCGGGAGTTTCAATGAGCAGTTCTTC.

The chain recombines TRBV19 with TRBJ2-5, with 7 bases that match TRBD1. The trim removed 8 bases at V and 1 base at J, leaving 7 bases unmatched. From germline, CDR1 is LNHDA and CDR2 SQIVND (reference sequence). The CDR3 consists of 14 residues. The CDR3 loop reads CASLQGPSQETQYF. In DNA, the CDR3 is TGTGCCAGTCTACAGGGGCCAAGCCAAGAGACCCAGTACTTC.

This clone was observed once. CDR3 in amino acids: CASSFTSGHTGELFF. The CDR3 DNA is TGTGCCAGCAGTTTCACTAGCGGGCACACCGGGGAGCTGTTTTTT. This chain joins TRBV27 and TRBJ2-2; 9 bases map to TRBD2. This CDR3 is 15 amino acids long. Germline values: CDR1 MNHEY, CDR2 SMNVEV (reference sequence). The V and J ends lost 3 bases and 3 bases, in that order; junction bases with no gene match: 2.

The rearrangement joins TRBV9 to TRBJ2-3; 11 nucleotides line up with TRBD2. The V gene end was trimmed by 3 bases and the J gene end by 2 bases; junction bases not matched to a gene: 5. In germline, CDR1 is SGDLS, CDR2 YYNGEE. The CDR3 runs 16 residues. The CDR3 sequence: CASSAGTSGLTDTQYF. The DNA for the CDR3 is TGTGCCAGCAGCGCCGGGACTAGCGGACTCACAGATACGCAGTATTTT.

The gene calls are TRBV11-3 and TRBJ1-2, with a weak D call TRBD1 (6 bases). With 8 bases removed from V and 1 base from J, the gap between germline ends came to 23 bases. The CDR3 is 17 amino acids. Germline CDR1 SGHNT, CDR2 YENEEA. The CDR3 region has the DNA TGTGCCAGCTATTCCCCGGCCCCGGACAGTCTTAACTATGGCTACACCTTC. As protein: CASYSPAPDSLNYGYTF.